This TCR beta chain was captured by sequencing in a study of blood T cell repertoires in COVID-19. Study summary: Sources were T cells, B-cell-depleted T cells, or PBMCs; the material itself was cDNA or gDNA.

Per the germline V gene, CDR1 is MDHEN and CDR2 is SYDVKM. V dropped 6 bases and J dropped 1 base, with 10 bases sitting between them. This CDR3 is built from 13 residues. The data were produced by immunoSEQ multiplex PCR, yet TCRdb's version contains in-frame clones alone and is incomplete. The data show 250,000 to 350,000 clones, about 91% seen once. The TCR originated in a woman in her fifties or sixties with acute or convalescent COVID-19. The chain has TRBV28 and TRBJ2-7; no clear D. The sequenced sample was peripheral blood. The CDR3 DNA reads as TGTGCCAGCAGCGAGATCCAATCCTACGAGCAGTACTTC. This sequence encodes CASSEIQSYEQYF.